This T cell receptor (beta chain) originates from a study of identifying expanded T cells in peripheral blood. Overall study results and limits: Differentially abundant clones: about 1.2 between replicates, 15 to 17 at approximately two weeks, 19 to 20 at four. Clone count variance between approximately two-week samples rose with total template count.

The CDR3 extends over 17 amino acids. Unmatched junction bases numbered 8, after V lost 0 bases and J lost 4 bases. Germline V gene data show CDR1 as KGHSH and CDR2 as LQKENI. Healthy donors had no documented immune events, such as infections, while sampled. On this clone: Its antigen is still unknown.

TCRdb's copy holds only in-frame clones and misses some; the assay was immunoSEQ multiplex PCR. The sample lists about 94,000 clones; 88% were seen once. This chain links TRBV18 with TRBJ2-2; 7 nucleotides match TRBD1. This receptor was taken from a person between 18 and 70 years old in good health. The sequencing sample was made of blood. CDR3 DNA: TGTGCCAGCTCACCACCGCGAGGGGGCAGTGGCACCGGGGAGCTGTTTTTT. This codes for CASSPPRGGSGTGELFF.